This is a list of T cell receptor beta chains from one sample in a study of Ad26.COV2.S vaccination and SARS-CoV-2 variants. Only in-frame clones appear in the TCRdb table, and some are missing; sequencing was by immunoSEQ multiplex PCR. Of 150,000 to 200,000 clones detected, roughly 87% appear once; the ten largest clones hold 5.9%. The sequencing used peripheral blood, collected after recovery from COVID-19. The receptors here all came from a human donor who had recovered from COVID-19. CDR3s leave out the opening cysteine and the closing phenylalanine or tryptophan.

TRBV10-2,TRBJ1-5,ASNLDQAQPQH
TRBV5-4,TRBJ2-7,ASSPVSGPRYEQY
TRBV9,TRBJ2-1,ASSVRMGQASSYNEQF
TRBV20-1,TRBJ2-7,SASPGQRLYEQY
TRBV6-5,TRBJ2-5,ASRGLAGGPKTQY
TRBV27,TRBJ2-4,ASSSTAGNIQY
TRBV2,TRBJ1-6,ASSGRTGEPLH
TRBV7-9,TRBJ1-3,ASSETAGNTIY
TRBV11-2,TRBJ2-7,ASSRAGTGVYEQY
TRBV7-2,TRBJ1-2,ASSLARGAGYGYT
TRBV7-2,TRBJ1-4,ASSSASRSEKLF
TRBV4-1,TRBJ2-3,ASSRSPYTDTQY
TRBV10-2,TRBJ2-5,ASSDPSEYQETQY
TRBV7-2,TRBJ1-2,ASSLVVGPDYGYT
TRBV9,TRBJ1-3,ASSYPGGGNTIY
TRBV27,TRBJ1-4,ASSPPPGSGEKLF
TRBV28,TRBJ2-7,ASSLGTSYEQY
TRBV5-8,TRBJ1-3,ASSSPGTSGNTIY
TRBV5-4,TRBJ2-6,ASSWDRGSGANVLT
TRBV9,TRBJ1-5,ASSAGDRGHQPQH
TRBV28,TRBJ1-2,ASLFNRGSPNYGYT
TRBV12-3/TRBV12-4,TRBJ2-1,ASSPTGPGEQF
TRBV29-1,TRBJ1-1,SVGGSTEAF
TRBV29-1,TRBJ1-2,SELTGDGYT
TRBV27,TRBJ1-3,ASKLTARRGNTIY
TRBV5-4,TRBJ2-1,ASSPVRGGDNEQF
TRBV5-1,TRBJ2-1,ASSVTSGGQGEQF
TRBV18,TRBJ1-2,ASSPRMDSYT
TRBV25-1,TRBJ1-2,ASSPRDGHGYT
TRBV5-1,TRBJ2-2,ASSRLAGNTGELF
TRBV19,TRBJ1-2,ASGQPRYNYGYT
TRBV10-3,TRBJ1-1,AISESSGITTEAF
TRBV5-1,TRBJ2-3,ASGGGGLGEADTQY
TRBV7-7,TRBJ1-3,ASSSGSGNTIY
TRBV5-1,TRBJ1-1,ASSPVWGGGTEAF
TRBV2,TRBJ2-1,ASSEWAADEQF
TRBV9,TRBJ2-1,ASSVGGTGNEQF
TRBV30,TRBJ2-5,AWSDRGRRETQY
TRBV29-1,TRBJ1-1,SVVRRLNTEAF
TRBV7-3,TRBJ1-2,ASSLTRNSNYGYT
TRBV2,TRBJ1-6,ASRTGTVISPLH
TRBV4-1,TRBJ2-1,ASSQLAGGRNEQF
TRBV7-9,TRBJ2-7,ASSSWTSGEHEQY
TRBV30,TRBJ1-5,AWGTGQPQH
TRBV3-1/TRBV3-2,TRBJ2-1,ASRDAAGEQF
TRBV6-5,TRBJ1-5,ASRPEYQPQH
TRBV6-5,TRBJ2-1,ASSRGGSSYNEQF
TRBV7-8,TRBJ1-2,ASSSMTGYGYT
TRBV18,TRBJ1-3,ASSPPGPGQGRNTIY
TRBV9,TRBJ1-3,ASSVAARDSGNTIY
TRBV19,TRBJ1-1,ASSLWTGGFFEVNTEAF